The 22 T cell receptor beta chains in this list originate from one sample, sequenced in a study of blood T cell repertoires in COVID-19. The data were produced by immunoSEQ multiplex PCR, yet TCRdb's version contains in-frame clones alone and is incomplete. Of roughly 250,000 clones listed, around 90% are singletons. Sample: peripheral blood. These receptors came from a man aged 55 to 70 who had recovered from COVID-19.

V gene TRBV7-2 combines with J gene TRBJ1-1; D is perhaps TRBD1 (5 bases). V lost 5 bases to trimming and J lost 11 bases, with 15 bases between them. From germline, CDR1 is SGHTA and CDR2 FQGNSA. CDR3 length: 12 amino acids. The CDR3 DNA reads as TGTGCCAGCAGCACCAGTGCCCGGGGGGCTTTCTTT. Its protein product is CASSTSARGAFF.

The V and J genes are TRBV6-6 and TRBJ2-7; 7 bases are a match to TRBD1. The CDR3 length is 15 residues. Germline V gives CDR1 MNHNY, CDR2 SVGAGI (reference sequence). Germline trimming cut 3 bases from V and 3 bases from J; bases unmatched to any gene: 8. The CDR3 here is CASSYPGQKSYEQYF. CDR3 sequence (DNA): TGTGCCAGCAGTTATCCGGGACAGAAAAGCTACGAGCAGTACTTC.

This chain joins TRBV9 and TRBJ2-7; 11 bases match TRBD2. The CDR3 covers 15 residues. With V trimmed by 4 bases and J by 2 bases, 5 bases remained unmatched. The germline V gene encodes CDR1 SGDLS and CDR2 YYNGEE. CDR3 DNA sequence: TGTGCCAGCAGCCCTAGCGGGAGGCTGGCCTACGAGCAGTACTTC. Amino acids: CASSPSGRLAYEQYF.

The V call is TRBV7-8, the J call TRBJ1-3, with D hard to call. V was trimmed by 5 bases and J by 2 bases, leaving 7 bases between them. Germline CDR1 SGHVS, CDR2 FQNEAQ. CDR3 length: 13 amino acids. CDR3 in amino acids: CASSLQAGNTIYF. As DNA, the CDR3 is TGTGCCAGCAGCCTCCAGGCTGGAAACACCATATATTTT. Supplemented by reference TRBV7-8 and TRBJ1-3, the full variable domain reads GAGVSQSPRYKVAKRGQDVALRCDPISGHVSLFWYQQALGQGPEFLTYFQNEAQLDKSGLPSDRFFAERPEGSVSTLKIQRTQQEDSAVYLCASSLQAGNTIYFGEGSWLTVV.

For the CDR3, the DNA is TGTGCCAGCAGTTCCGAGATCAAAGGGGGCAGGACTGGCTACACCTTC. It codes for CASSSEIKGGRTGYTF. The chain couples TRBV6-5 to TRBJ1-2, with 7 bases identical to TRBD1. Germline V gives CDR1 MNHEY, CDR2 SVGAGI. V shed 4 bases and J 7 bases; nucleotides not matched to a gene: 15. This CDR3 is built from 16 residues.

This chain connects TRBV9 to TRBJ2-1, with D unclear. The V end lost 0 bases, the J end lost 5 bases, and 6 bases lay between the germline ends. The CDR3 has 13 residues. In germline, CDR1 is SGDLS, CDR2 YYNGEE. The CDR3 protein is CASSVDSHNEQFF. Written as DNA, the CDR3 is TGTGCCAGCAGCGTAGACAGTCACAATGAGCAGTTCTTC.

The chain combines TRBV6-5 with TRBJ2-7, with D possibly matching TRBD1 (6 bases). With 2 bases removed from V and 2 bases from J, the gap between germline ends came to 16 bases. Germline CDR1 is MNHEY and CDR2 is SVGAGI. The CDR3 loop spans 16 amino acids. Here the CDR3 reads CASSYGRYRATYEQYF. The CDR3 DNA follows: TGTGCCAGCAGTTACGGGCGGTACAGGGCCACCTACGAGCAGTACTTC.

V and J are TRBV27 and TRBJ2-7, with D possibly being TRBD1 (6 bases). With 6 bases removed from V and 4 bases from J, the gap between germline ends came to 16 bases. This CDR3 contains 14 residues. The germline gives CDR1 MNHEY, CDR2 SMNVEV (reference sequence). CDR3 sequence (DNA): TGTGCCAGCAGGGGAAGGGTGGGGGCTTACGAGCAGTACTTC. Its translation: CASRGRVGAYEQYF.

The chain uses TRBV10-3 and TRBJ1-2, with 8 bases fitting TRBD1. Germline V gene lookup returns CDR1 ENHRY and CDR2 SYGVKD. V was clipped by 10 bases and J by 5 bases; unmatched bases: 9. This CDR3 region has 13 residues. CDR3 nucleotide sequence: TGTGCCAGTTCAGGGGGCAGGATTTATGGCTACACCTTC. It is translated as CASSGGRIYGYTF.

The chain has TRBV5-1 and TRBJ1-4; no clear D gene. The CDR3 consists of 15 residues. Looked up from germline, CDR1 is SGHRS and CDR2 is YFSETQ. Trimming cost V 0 bases and J 7 bases, with 13 bases left between them. DNA for the CDR3: TGCGCCAGCAGCTTGGACGACCCTTGGGCTGAAAAACTGTTTTTT. It encodes CASSLDDPWAEKLFF.

This clone is a singleton in its sample. The chain is built from TRBV7-9 and TRBJ1-6; D gene unclear. V gave up 5 bases and J gave up 0 bases, with 17 bases separating them. Germline-derived CDR1 and CDR2 are SEHNR and FQNEAQ (reference sequence). CDR3 length: 18 residues. The CDR3, as DNA: TGTGCCAGCAGCCCTTTTTCTTCCGTTATCTCCTATAATTCACCCCTCCACTTT. Translating it yields CASSPFSSVISYNSPLHF.

The gene calls are TRBV3-1 (or the pseudogene TRBV3-2) and TRBJ2-7; 7 bases align to TRBD1. Germline CDR1 and CDR2: LGHDT and YNNKEL (reference sequence). The CDR3 extends over 17 amino acids. V shed 1 base, J shed 3 bases, and the junction held 12 bases outside the gene matches. The CDR3, as DNA: TGTGCCAGCAGCCAAGGGATTTCGCGCGACAGGGTCTACGAGCAGTACTTC. This sequence encodes CASSQGISRDRVYEQYF.

The chain uses TRBV21-1 and TRBJ1-1; the table's D call of TRBD1 was not tested on the DNA. TRBV21-1 is labeled a pseudogene. CDR3 length equals 16 residues. CDR3 amino acids: CASSKALRTGVTEAFF. The DNA of the CDR3 is TGTGCCAGCAGCAAAGCGCTCAGGACAGGGGTTACTGAAGCTTTCTTT.

This clone appeared a few times. The chain combines TRBV5-1 with TRBJ2-7; tentative D call: TRBD2 (5 bases). In germline, CDR1 is SGHRS, CDR2 YFSETQ. Between the trimmed V and J ends, which lost 0 bases and 2 bases, there was a span of 9 bases. This CDR3 is built from 14 residues. CDR3 nucleotide sequence: TGCGCCAGCAGCTTGGCCGGGGAAACCTACGAGCAGTACTTC. This codes for CASSLAGETYEQYF.

This chain links TRBV24-1 with TRBJ1-1, with D perhaps TRBD1 (5 bases). Germline values: CDR1 KGHDR, CDR2 SFDVKD. Trimming removed 4 bases from V and 7 bases from J, with 12 bases in between. The CDR3 spans 13 residues. CDR3 residues: CATSDPAGVEAFF. DNA of the CDR3: TGTGCCACCAGTGACCCCGCGGGGGTTGAAGCTTTCTTT.

This chain joins TRBV6-5 and TRBJ2-7, with 8 bases matching TRBD1. Unmatched junction bases numbered 10, after V lost 5 bases and J lost 4 bases. The CDR3 extends over 15 amino acids. The germline V gene has CDR1 MNHEY and CDR2 SVGAGI. The CDR3 loop is CASSNPGTGIYEQYF. The CDR3 nucleotides read TGTGCCAGCAGTAACCCCGGGACAGGAATTTACGAGCAGTACTTC.

V and J are TRBV3-1 (or the pseudogene TRBV3-2) and TRBJ2-2, with 10 bases fitting TRBD1. This CDR3 has 15 residues. V shed 6 bases and J 6 bases; nucleotides not matched to a gene: 7. The V gene's germline CDR1 is LGHDT and CDR2 YNNKEL (reference sequence). The chain's CDR3 is CASSSTGGWAGELFF. In DNA form, the CDR3 reads TGTGCCAGCAGTTCGACAGGGGGCTGGGCCGGGGAGCTGTTTTTT.

The genes are TRBV6-6 and TRBJ2-3, with TRBD1 matching over 7 bases. Trimming at V came to 5 bases and at J to 4 bases, leaving 3 bases not matched to a gene. Germline CDR1 is MNHNY and CDR2 is SVGAGI (reference sequence). CDR3 length: 13 residues. The CDR3 here is CASSRTGADTQYF. DNA for the CDR3: TGTGCCAGCAGTAGGACAGGTGCAGATACGCAGTATTTT.

The CDR3 region has the DNA TGTGCCAGTAGTAAGCGGAGACAGGGACTCTCTGGAAACACCATATATTTT. Amino acids: CASSKRRQGLSGNTIYF. The J gene is TRBJ1-3, the V gene TRBV19; 7 positions agree with TRBD1. Per the germline V gene, CDR1 is LNHDA and CDR2 is SQIVND (reference sequence). The J segment lost 0 bases and the V segment lost 4 bases, leaving 9 bases of the junction unmatched. The CDR3 covers 17 residues.

This chain links TRBV16 with TRBJ2-2, with TRBD1 matching 9 bases. Germline V gene data show CDR1 as KGHSY and CDR2 as FQNENV. The CDR3 length is 15 residues. V lost 3 bases and J lost 1; bases outside the gene matches: 0. In DNA form, the CDR3 reads TGTGCCAGCAGCCAGGGACAGGGGAACACCGGGGAGCTGTTTTTT. It translates to CASSQGQGNTGELFF. The variable domain in full, completed from reference TRBV16 and TRBJ2-2, reads GEEVAQTPKHLVRGEGQKAKLYCAPIKGHSYVFWYQQVLKNEFKFLISFQNENVFDETGMPKERFSAKCLPNSPCSLEIQATKLEDSAVYFCASSQGQGNTGELFFGEGSRLTVL.

V usage is TRBV4-1 and J usage is TRBJ2-1; 9 nucleotides align to TRBD1. The CDR3 length is 17 residues. After removal of 2 bases from V and 8 bases from J, the junction contained 13 bases not matched to a gene. Per germline, CDR1 MGHRA and CDR2 YSYEKL. CDR3 bases: TGCGCCAGCAGCCAAAGTCCCCTTGGACAGGGGCGAGATGAGCAGTTCTTC. Protein: CASSQSPLGQGRDEQFF.

This chain connects TRBV11-3 to TRBJ2-5, with 12 bases fitting TRBD2. J was trimmed by 2 bases and V by 5 bases; bases with no gene match: 9. Per the germline V gene, CDR1 is SGHNT and CDR2 is YENEEA. The CDR3 has 17 residues. CDR3 bases: TGTGCCAGCAGCCTCCCCTCGACTAGCGGGGGACAAGAGACCCAGTACTTC. Amino acid sequence: CASSLPSTSGGQETQYF.